Below are 16 T cell receptor beta chains sequenced from a single sample in a study of radiation and T cells in renal cell carcinoma. Time point reported: blood 2 weeks post-SBRT. Treatment specified: 15 Gy SBRT to primary tumor, nephrectomy 4 weeks later. Data came from immunoSEQ multiplex PCR; TCRdb stores just in-frame clones and leaves some out. Here the sample spans some 120,000 clones, about 81% being singletons. The input for sequencing was blood, taken from a patient whose treatment included radiotherapy and nephrectomy. The receptors originated from a woman aged 55-69 years with renal cell carcinoma.

There are a few counts of this clone. The chain couples TRBV18 to TRBJ2-1; D is perhaps TRBD1 (6 bases). This CDR3 is 12 amino acids long. Germline V CDR1 and CDR2: KGHSH, LQKENI. Trimming removed 6 bases from V and 5 bases from J, with 8 bases in between. This CDR3 is CASSRQDNEQFF. DNA for the CDR3: TGTGCCAGCTCGAGACAGGACAATGAGCAGTTCTTC.

The chain couples TRBV7-3 to TRBJ2-3; perhaps TRBD2 as D (5 bases). The V gene lost 5 bases and the J gene lost 2 bases, with 8 bases spanning the gap. CDR3 size: 13 residues. Germline V gene data show CDR1 as SGHTA and CDR2 as FQGTGA. CDR3 region: CASSPRDTDTQYF. In DNA, the CDR3 is TGTGCCAGCAGCCCCCGGGACACAGATACGCAGTATTTT.

This sequence joins TRBV30 and TRBJ2-5; D is unresolved. CDR3 length equals 18 residues. Per germline, CDR1 GTSNPN and CDR2 SVGIG (reference sequence). V lost 0 bases and J lost 2, with 22 bases in between. The CDR3 sequence: CAWSVGFSLTLGQETQYF. The CDR3 DNA sequence: TGTGCCTGGAGTGTAGGTTTCAGCTTAACTTTAGGGCAAGAGACCCAGTACTTC.

J is TRBJ1-6 and V is TRBV2; tentatively, D is TRBD1 (5 bases). The CDR3 extends over 13 amino acids. Germline loops: CDR1 SNHLY, CDR2 FYNNEI. The V end lost 4 bases, the J end lost 12 bases, and 13 bases lay between the germline ends. The CDR3 loop reads CASSGGGGKPLHF. CDR3 nucleotide sequence: TGTGCCAGCAGTGGGGGCGGAGGGAAACCCCTCCACTTT.

The V and J genes are TRBV11-1 and TRBJ2-1, with 7 positions matching TRBD2. CDR1 is SGHAT, CDR2 FQDESV, per germline (reference sequence). There are 13 residues in the CDR3. J lost 7 bases, V lost 6 bases, and 6 bases had no gene match. Written as DNA, the CDR3 is TGTGCCAGCAGTCGCCCTAGCGGAAATGAGCAGTTCTTC. Amino acids: CASSRPSGNEQFF.

This chain links TRBV5-1 with TRBJ2-1; D gene uncertain. The CDR3 spans 12 residues. The V end was cut by 2 bases, the J end by 8 bases, with 8 bases between. Germline V gene data show CDR1 as SGHRS and CDR2 as YFSETQ. CDR3 bases: TGCGCCAGCAGCTTAGGTGGCTATGAGCAGTTCTTC. It is translated as CASSLGGYEQFF. The whole variable domain, remainder taken from reference TRBV5-1 and TRBJ2-1, is KAGVTQTPRYLIKTRGQQVTLSCSPISGHRSVSWYQQTPGQGLQFLFEYFSETQRNKGNFPGRFSGRQFSNSRSEMNVSTLELGDSALYLCASSLGGYEQFFGPGTRLTVL.

The chain links TRBV2 to TRBJ2-1, with 8 bases matching TRBD2. This CDR3 region has 15 residues. Germline V gene sequence: CDR1 SNHLY, CDR2 FYNNEI. Trimming at V came to 3 bases and at J to 3 bases, leaving 4 bases not matched to a gene. CDR3 sequence: CASSDWREVYNEQFF. The DNA for the CDR3 is TGTGCCAGCAGTGACTGGCGGGAGGTCTACAATGAGCAGTTCTTC.

V gene TRBV9 combines with J gene TRBJ2-5, with 12 bases aligning to TRBD2. The germline gives CDR1 SGDLS, CDR2 YYNGEE. The CDR3 is made up of 17 amino acids. Germline trimming cut 2 bases from V and 5 bases from J; bases unmatched to any gene: 10. For the CDR3, the DNA is TGTGCCAGCAGCGTGGGGTGGCTAGCGGGAGGGAAGGAGACCCAGTACTTC. Translated: CASSVGWLAGGKETQYF.

The rearrangement links TRBV5-5 to TRBJ1-1; no definite D call. Trimming pared 2 bases from V and 0 bases from J, leaving 8 bases between. CDR1 and CDR2 (germline): SGHKS, YYEKEE (reference sequence). The CDR3 runs to 14 residues. CDR3 nucleotide sequence: TGTGCCAGCAGCTTAGGCCCCATGAACACTGAAGCTTTCTTT. Translating it yields CASSLGPMNTEAFF.

The V gene is TRBV6-5, the J gene TRBJ1-2, with 8 bases identical to TRBD1. This CDR3 spans 15 amino acids. The germline V gene has CDR1 MNHEY and CDR2 SVGAGI. After removal of 2 bases from V and 4 bases from J, the junction contained 6 bases not matched to a gene. Here the CDR3 reads CASSYTGGRGYGYTF. CDR3 nucleotide sequence: TGTGCCAGCAGTTACACAGGGGGGCGGGGCTATGGCTACACCTTC.

This rearrangement joins TRBV7-8 to TRBJ1-1; D gene unclear. The CDR3 consists of 14 residues. CDR1 is SGHVS, CDR2 FQNEAQ, per germline. Trimming pared 5 bases from V and 5 bases from J, leaving 15 bases between. The CDR3 protein is CASSDYNGVTEAFF. CDR3 sequence (DNA): TGTGCCAGCAGCGATTATAATGGGGTGACTGAAGCTTTCTTT.

This chain links TRBV19 with TRBJ2-1; 7 bases are shared with TRBD1. The CDR3 is 16 residues long. Germline V gene lookup returns CDR1 LNHDA and CDR2 SQIVND (reference sequence). V was clipped by 6 bases and J by 6 bases; unmatched bases: 14. The CDR3 nucleotides read TGTGCCAGTAGGACGATAACAGGGGAGTTAGGCAATGAGCAGTTCTTC. Protein: CASRTITGELGNEQFF.

The chain joins TRBV28 to TRBJ1-5; D call uncertain. Trimming removed 2 bases at V and 4 bases at J, with 12 bases between. Germline CDR1 is MDHEN and CDR2 is SYDVKM. The CDR3 is 15 amino acids. CDR3 sequence (DNA): TGTGCCAGCAGTTTAGGGTCCGGCAGTAATCAGCCCCAGCATTTT. Its translation is CASSLGSGSNQPQHF.

V is TRBV5-1 and J is TRBJ1-2, with a weak D call TRBD1 (5 bases). This CDR3 spans 14 amino acids. Germline V gene lookup returns CDR1 SGHRS and CDR2 YFSETQ. Trimming shortened V by 0 bases and J by 3 bases, and 9 bases separated the two germline ends. The CDR3 coding sequence is TGCGCCAGCAGCTTGGGGAGGGACGACTATGGCTACACCTTC. It yields the protein CASSLGRDDYGYTF.

This clone appeared a few times. The rearrangement uses TRBV4-1 and TRBJ1-4; possibly TRBD1 for D (6 bases). The germline V and J ends were trimmed by 1 base and 11 bases, with 11 bases remaining between them. The V gene's germline CDR1 is MGHRA and CDR2 YSYEKL. This CDR3 is 13 amino acids long. In nucleotides, the CDR3 is TGCGCCAGCAGCCAAGCTTCAGGGGTGAAACTGTTTTTT. The encoded protein is CASSQASGVKLFF.

The V gene is TRBV7-2, the J gene TRBJ1-2, with 7 bases fitting TRBD1. Germline loops: CDR1 SGHTA, CDR2 FQGNSA. V lost 5 bases to trimming and J lost 0 bases; unmatched junction nucleotides: 15. This CDR3 region has 18 residues. DNA of the CDR3: TGTGCCAGCAGCACACCGAACAAAGACAGGGCCTCTAACTATGGCTACACCTTC. It encodes CASSTPNKDRASNYGYTF. Together with reference TRBV7-2 and TRBJ1-2, the CDR3 gives the full variable domain: GAGVSQSPSNKVTEKGKDVELRCDPISGHTALYWYRQSLGQGLEFLIYFQGNSAPDKSGLPSDRFSAERTGGSVSTLTIQRTQQEDSAVYLCASSTPNKDRASNYGYTFGSGTRLTVV.